This TCR beta chain was recovered during a study of cytomegalovirus exposure and HLA in healthy donors. V was pared by 2 bases and J by 7 bases, with 5 bases of the junction left unmatched. Germline V gene lookup returns CDR1 SGHVS and CDR2 FQNEAQ. The CDR3 contains 15 residues. Sequenced by immunoSEQ multiplex PCR; TCRdb stores in-frame clones only, minus some. This table holds about 140,000 clones, 84% found once. This chain links TRBV7-8 with TRBJ2-1, with 10 bases lining up with TRBD2. The sequenced sample was PBMCs. This TCR was recovered from a woman in her 30s in good health and CMV-seronegative. The DNA of the CDR3 is TGTGCCAGCAGCTTACGTAGTAGCGGGGGGAATGAGCAGTTCTTC. The encoded protein is CASSLRSSGGNEQFF.